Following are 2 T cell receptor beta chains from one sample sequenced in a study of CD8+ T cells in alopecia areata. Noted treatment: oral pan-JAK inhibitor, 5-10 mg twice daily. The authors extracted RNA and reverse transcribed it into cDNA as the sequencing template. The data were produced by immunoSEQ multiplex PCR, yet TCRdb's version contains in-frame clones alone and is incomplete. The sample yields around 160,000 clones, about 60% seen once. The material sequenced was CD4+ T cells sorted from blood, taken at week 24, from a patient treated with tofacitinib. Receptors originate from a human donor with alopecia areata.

The CDR3 protein is CAWRNRGFNEQFF. The CDR3 DNA is TGTGCCTGGAGGAACAGGGGTTTCAATGAGCAGTTCTTC. The chain employs TRBV30 and TRBJ2-1; 7 bases fit TRBD1. This CDR3 is built from 13 residues. Germline CDR1 and CDR2: GTSNPN and SVGIG (reference sequence). The trim removed 3 bases at V and 6 bases at J, leaving 5 bases unmatched.

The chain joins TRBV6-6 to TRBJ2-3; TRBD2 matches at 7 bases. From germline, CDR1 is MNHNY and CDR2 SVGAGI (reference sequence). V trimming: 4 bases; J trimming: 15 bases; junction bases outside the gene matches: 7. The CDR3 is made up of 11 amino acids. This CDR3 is CASSWLAVTYF. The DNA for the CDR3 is TGTGCCAGCAGTTGGCTAGCGGTGACCTATTTT.